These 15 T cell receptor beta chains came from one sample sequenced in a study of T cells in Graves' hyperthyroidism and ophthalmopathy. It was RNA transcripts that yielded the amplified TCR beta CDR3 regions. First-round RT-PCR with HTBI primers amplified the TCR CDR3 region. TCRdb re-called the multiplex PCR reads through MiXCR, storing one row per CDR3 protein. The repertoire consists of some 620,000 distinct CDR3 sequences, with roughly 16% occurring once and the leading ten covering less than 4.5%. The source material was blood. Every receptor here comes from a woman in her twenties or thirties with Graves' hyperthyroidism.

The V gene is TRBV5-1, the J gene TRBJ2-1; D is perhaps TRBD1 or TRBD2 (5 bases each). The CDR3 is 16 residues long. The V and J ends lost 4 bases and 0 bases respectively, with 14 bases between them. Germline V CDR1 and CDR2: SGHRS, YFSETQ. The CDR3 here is CASSPEPGGSYNEQFF. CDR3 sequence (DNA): TGCGCCAGCAGCCCGGAGCCTGGGGGCTCCTACAATGAGCAGTTCTTC.

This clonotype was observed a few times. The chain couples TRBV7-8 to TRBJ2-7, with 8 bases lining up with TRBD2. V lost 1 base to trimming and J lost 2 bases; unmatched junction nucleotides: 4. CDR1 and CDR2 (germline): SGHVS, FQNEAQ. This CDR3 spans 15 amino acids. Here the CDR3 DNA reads TGTGCCAGCAGCTTAGTTACGGGGGGGACCTACGAGCAGTACTTC. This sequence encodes CASSLVTGGTYEQYF.

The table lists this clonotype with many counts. CDR3 nucleotide sequence: TGCAGCGCCCAGGGTTTTCCGAATACGCAGTATTTT. It encodes CSAQGFPNTQYF. The gene calls are TRBV29-1 and TRBJ2-3; possibly TRBD1 for D (5 bases). Trimming stripped 7 bases from V and 7 bases from J, with 15 bases between. Germline lookup yields CDR1 SQVTM and CDR2 ANQGSEA. CDR3 length: 12 amino acids.

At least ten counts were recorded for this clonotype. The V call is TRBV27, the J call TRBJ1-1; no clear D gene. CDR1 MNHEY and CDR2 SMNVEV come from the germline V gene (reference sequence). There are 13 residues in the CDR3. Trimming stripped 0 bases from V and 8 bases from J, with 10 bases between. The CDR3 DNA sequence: TGTGCCAGCAGTTTATCCGAATTAGGGGAAGCTTTCTTT. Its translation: CASSLSELGEAFF.

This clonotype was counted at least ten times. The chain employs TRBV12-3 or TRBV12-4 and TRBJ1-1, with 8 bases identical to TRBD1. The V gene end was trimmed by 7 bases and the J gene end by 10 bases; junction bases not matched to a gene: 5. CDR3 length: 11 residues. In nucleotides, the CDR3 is TGTGCCAGCACCTTGACAGGGGCAGCTTTCTTT. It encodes CASTLTGAAFF.

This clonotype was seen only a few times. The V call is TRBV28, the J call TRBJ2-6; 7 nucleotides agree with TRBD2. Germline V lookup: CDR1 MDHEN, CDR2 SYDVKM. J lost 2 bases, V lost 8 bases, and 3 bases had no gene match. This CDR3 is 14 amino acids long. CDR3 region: CASWGGTGANVLTF. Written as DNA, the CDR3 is TGTGCCAGCTGGGGGGGTACTGGGGCCAACGTCCTGACTTTC.

The CDR3 protein is CSASSLDSIFF. The CDR3 DNA reads as TGCAGCGCCTCGAGCTTGGACAGTATCTTCTTT. The rearrangement joins TRBV29-1 to TRBJ1-1; D may be TRBD1 (6 bases). With 7 bases removed from V and 14 bases from J, the gap between germline ends came to 20 bases. The CDR3 covers 11 residues. Germline V lookup: CDR1 SQVTM, CDR2 ANQGSEA.

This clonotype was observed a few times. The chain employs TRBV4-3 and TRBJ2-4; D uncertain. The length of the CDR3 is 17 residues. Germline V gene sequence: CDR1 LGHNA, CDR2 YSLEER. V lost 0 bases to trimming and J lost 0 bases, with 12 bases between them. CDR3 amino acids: CASSQDSGGSAKNIQYF. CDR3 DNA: TGCGCCAGCAGCCAAGATTCGGGTGGCTCAGCCAAAAACATTCAGTACTTC.

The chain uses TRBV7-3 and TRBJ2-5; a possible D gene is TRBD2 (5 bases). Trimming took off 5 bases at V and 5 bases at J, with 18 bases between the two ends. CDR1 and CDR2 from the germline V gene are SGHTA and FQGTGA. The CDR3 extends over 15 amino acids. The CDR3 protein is CASSQGLLSGETQYF. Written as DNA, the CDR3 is TGTGCCAGCAGCCAAGGACTCCTCTCTGGGGAGACCCAGTACTTC. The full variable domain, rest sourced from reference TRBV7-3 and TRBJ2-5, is GAGVSQTPSNKVTEKGKYVELRCDPISGHTALYWYRQSLGQGPEFLIYFQGTGAADDSGLPNDRFFAVRPEGSVSTLKIQRTERGDSAVYLCASSQGLLSGETQYFGPGTRLLVL.

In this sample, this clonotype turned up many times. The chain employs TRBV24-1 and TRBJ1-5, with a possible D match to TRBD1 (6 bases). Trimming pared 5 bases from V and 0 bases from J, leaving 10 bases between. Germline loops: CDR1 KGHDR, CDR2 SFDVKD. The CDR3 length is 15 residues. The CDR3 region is CATSGTENSNQPQHF. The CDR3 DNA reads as TGTGCCACCAGTGGGACAGAGAATAGCAATCAGCCCCAGCATTTT.

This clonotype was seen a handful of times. The CDR3 sequence is CASSMPLRGRSDTQYF. In DNA, the CDR3 is TGTGCCAGCAGTATGCCCCTTCGCGGGAGATCAGATACGCAGTATTTT. This rearrangement joins TRBV6-1 to TRBJ2-3; 7 nucleotides line up with TRBD2. CDR1 is MNHNS and CDR2 is SASEGT in the germline V gene. V gave up 5 bases and J gave up 4 bases; unmatched junction bases: 12. This CDR3 comprises 16 residues.

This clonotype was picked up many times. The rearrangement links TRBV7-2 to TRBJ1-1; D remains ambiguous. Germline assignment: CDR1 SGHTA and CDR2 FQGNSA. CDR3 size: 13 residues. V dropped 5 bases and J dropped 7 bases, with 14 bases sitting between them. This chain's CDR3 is CASSRHRGLEAFF. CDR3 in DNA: TGTGCCAGCAGCCGCCACCGCGGACTTGAAGCTTTCTTT.

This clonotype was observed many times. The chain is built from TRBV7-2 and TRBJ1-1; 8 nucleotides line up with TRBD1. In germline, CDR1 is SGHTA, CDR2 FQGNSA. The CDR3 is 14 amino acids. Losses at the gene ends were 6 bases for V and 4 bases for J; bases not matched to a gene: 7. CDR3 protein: CASRPQGALTEAFF. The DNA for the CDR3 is TGTGCCAGCAGGCCGCAGGGGGCGCTCACTGAAGCTTTCTTT. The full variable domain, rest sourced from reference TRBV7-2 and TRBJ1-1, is GAGVSQSPSNKVTEKGKDVELRCDPISGHTALYWYRQSLGQGLEFLIYFQGNSAPDKSGLPSDRFSAERTGGSVSTLTIQRTQQEDSAVYLCASRPQGALTEAFFGQGTRLTVV.

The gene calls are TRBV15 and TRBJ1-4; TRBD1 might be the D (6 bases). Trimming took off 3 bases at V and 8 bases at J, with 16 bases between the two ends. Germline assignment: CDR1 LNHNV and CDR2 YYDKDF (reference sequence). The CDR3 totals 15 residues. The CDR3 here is CATSRPQGGGEKLFF. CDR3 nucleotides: TGTGCCACCAGCAGGCCCCAGGGAGGGGGAGAAAAACTGTTTTTT.

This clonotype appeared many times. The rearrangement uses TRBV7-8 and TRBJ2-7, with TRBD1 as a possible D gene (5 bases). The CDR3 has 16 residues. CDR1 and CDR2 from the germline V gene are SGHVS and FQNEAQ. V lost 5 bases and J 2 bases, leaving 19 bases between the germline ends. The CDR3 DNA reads TGTGCCAGCAGCCCGGACCCCTGGGGCAATCCCTACGAGCAGTACTTC. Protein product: CASSPDPWGNPYEQYF.